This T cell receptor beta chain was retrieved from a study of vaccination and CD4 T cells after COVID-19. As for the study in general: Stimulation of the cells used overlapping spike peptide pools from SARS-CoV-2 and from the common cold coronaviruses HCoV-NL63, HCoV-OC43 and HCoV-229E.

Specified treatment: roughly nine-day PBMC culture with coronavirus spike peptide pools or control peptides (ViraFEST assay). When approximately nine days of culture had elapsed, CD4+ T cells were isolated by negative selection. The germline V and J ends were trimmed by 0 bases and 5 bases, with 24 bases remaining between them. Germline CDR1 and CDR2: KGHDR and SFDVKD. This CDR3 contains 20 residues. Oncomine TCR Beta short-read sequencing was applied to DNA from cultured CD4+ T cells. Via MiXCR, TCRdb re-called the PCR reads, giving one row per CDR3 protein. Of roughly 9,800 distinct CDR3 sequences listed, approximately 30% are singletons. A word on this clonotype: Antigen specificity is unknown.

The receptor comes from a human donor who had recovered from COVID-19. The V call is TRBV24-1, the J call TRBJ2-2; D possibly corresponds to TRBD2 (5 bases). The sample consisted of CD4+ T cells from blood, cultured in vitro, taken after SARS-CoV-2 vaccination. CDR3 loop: CATSDLAATDYSGGTGELFF. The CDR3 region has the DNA TGTGCCACCAGTGATTTGGCCGCAACAGATTACTCCGGCGGGACCGGGGAGCTGTTTTTT.